The sequence of this T cell receptor (beta chain) was determined in a study of blood T cell repertoires in COVID-19. Whole-study context: Acute and convalescent COVID-19 specimens originated in the United States, Italy and Spain. Sample material is recorded as cDNA or gDNA derived from T cells, B-cell-depleted T cells, or PBMCs.

Per the original methods: Amplification from reference gene primers served as the basis for estimated nucleated cell counts. The data were produced by immunoSEQ multiplex PCR, yet TCRdb's version contains in-frame clones alone and is incomplete. The V and J calls and clone size are taken from that table; D and trimming were inferred from the DNA. The data show 470,000 or so clones, 70% to 90% seen once. The CDR3 consists of 15 residues. The V end was cut by 5 bases, the J end by 6 bases, with 17 bases between. Germline V gives CDR1 SGHTA, CDR2 FQGNSA. The receptor was isolated from a human donor in a cohort sampled during active COVID-19. This chain joins TRBV7-2 and TRBJ2-4; D may be TRBD2 (5 bases). Input material: peripheral blood. This CDR3 reads CASSPRVDYGNIQYF. In nucleotides, the CDR3 is TGTGCCAGCAGCCCCCGAGTAGACTACGGAAACATTCAGTACTTC.